This section outlines one T cell receptor (beta chain) sequence together with its context. In the original analysis: From reference gene primer amplification, estimates of nucleated cell counts were derived. Generated by immunoSEQ multiplex PCR, the TCRdb table keeps only in-frame clones and is missing some. D and trimming come from the DNA, and the V and J calls and clone size come from that table. The table shows roughly 310,000 clones, with about nine tenths occurring only once. Residents of about two dozen US areas, aged about 18 to 89 years, made up the participants. Grouping used clinical history reported by participants in a survey and questionnaire. These data come from a study of blood T cell repertoires in COVID-19. Overall study context: In each case, the material was cDNA or gDNA derived from T cells, B-cell-depleted T cells, or PBMCs.

The sample was PBMCs or T cells enriched from blood (not recorded which). This clonotype was sampled from a woman between 40 and 50 years old who had recovered from COVID-19.

CDR3 protein: CASQQVTDTQYF. The CDR3 DNA sequence: TGTGCCAGCCAACAGGTTACAGATACGCAGTATTTT. The chain carries TRBV9 and TRBJ2-3; TRBD1 might be the D (5 bases). Germline CDR1 is SGDLS and CDR2 is YYNGEE. The CDR3 totals 12 residues. The V end lost 7 bases, the J end lost 3 bases, and 9 bases lay between the germline ends.